A single sample gave rise to the 17 T cell receptor beta chains below, sequenced in a study of early T cells in non-severe SARS-CoV-2 infection. From the 5' RACE reads, TCRdb called clonotypes with MiXCR, one entry per CDR3 protein. The sample has approximately 68,000 distinct CDR3 sequences, around a tenth seen once. This sample comprised whole blood, obtained at baseline. These receptors were taken from an adult who was a healthcare worker with PCR-confirmed SARS-CoV-2 infection or an uninfected control (not recorded which).

This clonotype was seen a few times. The rearrangement links TRBV11-2 to TRBJ1-3; TRBD1 aligns across 7 bases. Germline CDR1 is SGHAT and CDR2 is FQNNGV. Trimming took 3 bases from V and 1 from J; bases not matched to a gene: 3. The CDR3 length is 15 residues. This CDR3 is CASSFPGGSGNTIYF. The CDR3 nucleotides read TGTGCCAGCAGCTTTCCAGGGGGATCTGGAAACACCATATATTTT.

The J gene is TRBJ2-7, the V gene TRBV4-3; a weak D match, TRBD1 (6 bases). The length of the CDR3 is 14 residues. Germline V gene sequence: CDR1 LGHNA, CDR2 YSLEER. Trimming stripped 0 bases from V and 4 bases from J, with 10 bases between. CDR3 in DNA: TGCGCCAGCAGCCAAGATCCAGGGGAGTACGAGCAGTACTTC. Translated: CASSQDPGEYEQYF.

This clonotype was counted many times. CDR3 sequence (DNA): TGTGCCAGCAGCCCGACCCTAGGGGCTAGAACTGAAGCTTTCTTT. Encoded protein: CASSPTLGARTEAFF. The chain has TRBV7-9 and TRBJ1-1, with TRBD1 as a possible D gene (5 bases). The germline V gene encodes CDR1 SEHNR and CDR2 FQNEAQ (reference sequence). The ends were cut back, 5 bases at V and 5 bases at J, with 18 bases in the middle. This CDR3 has 15 residues.

This clonotype came up a few times. This rearrangement joins TRBV11-2 to TRBJ2-7, with 11 bases aligning to TRBD2. Germline CDR1 SGHAT, CDR2 FQNNGV. The junction had 10 bases not matched to a gene; V was cut back by 4 bases and J by 2 bases. This CDR3 is built from 17 residues. CDR3 loop: CASSSPLAGGSAYEQYF. DNA of the CDR3: TGTGCCAGCAGCTCCCCCTTAGCGGGGGGGTCGGCCTACGAGCAGTACTTC.

In the case of this clonotype: A much larger clonotype is one base distant, so this may be a read error. The rearrangement joins TRBV7-3 to TRBJ2-5; D may correspond to TRBD1 or TRBD2 (7 bases each). Looked up from germline, CDR1 is SGHTA and CDR2 is FQGTGA. CDR3 length equals 16 residues. The V end lost 7 bases, the J end lost 4 bases, and 22 bases lay between the germline ends. Written as DNA, the CDR3 is TGTGCCAGCAACTACACCCCAGGGGGGGATGGAGAGACCCAGTACTTC. Its protein is CASNYTPGGDGETQYF.

The chain couples TRBV28 to TRBJ1-1; no definite D call. The CDR3 is 12 amino acids. CDR1 MDHEN and CDR2 SYDVKM come from the germline V gene. Trimming left V 2 bases short and J 11 bases short, with 12 bases between. The CDR3 sequence: CASSLNGFEAFF. The CDR3 DNA sequence: TGTGCCAGCAGTTTAAACGGGTTTGAGGCTTTCTTT.

This rearrangement joins TRBV9 to TRBJ1-5; no firm D call. The V gene lost 0 bases and the J gene lost 0 bases, with 7 bases spanning the gap. CDR1 is SGDLS and CDR2 is YYNGEE in the germline V gene. The CDR3 is 15 amino acids. The CDR3, as DNA: TGTGCCAGCAGCGTAGGTCAGCCTAGCAATCAGCCCCAGCATTTT. Its protein product is CASSVGQPSNQPQHF.

This clonotype was found many times. The chain has TRBV11-2 and TRBJ2-2, with 9 bases identical to TRBD2. Losses at the gene ends were 3 bases for V and 0 bases for J; bases not matched to a gene: 11. The germline CDR1 and CDR2 sequences are SGHAT and FQNNGV. The CDR3 runs 19 residues. The chain's CDR3 is CASSFFGISGGPNTGELFF. The CDR3 nucleotides read TGTGCCAGCAGCTTTTTCGGTATTAGCGGGGGTCCGAACACCGGGGAGCTGTTTTTT. The complete variable domain, with remaining parts taken from reference TRBV11-2 and TRBJ2-2, reads EAGVAQSPRYKIIEKRQSVAFWCNPISGHATLYWYQQILGQGPKLLIQFQNNGVVDDSQLPKDRFSAERLKGVDSTLKIQPAKLEDSAVYLCASSFFGISGGPNTGELFFGEGSRLTVL.

This clonotype has ten or more counts. Here the CDR3 DNA reads TGTGCCAGCAGTCTCGGGTCCGGGACAGGGGCAGATACGCAGTATTTT. Its translation is CASSLGSGTGADTQYF. The chain combines TRBV12-3 or TRBV12-4 with TRBJ2-3, with TRBD1 identical over 10 bases. Germline trimming cut 5 bases from V and 4 bases from J; bases unmatched to any gene: 9. This CDR3 is 16 amino acids long.

The chain has TRBV20-1 and TRBJ2-7; TRBD1 aligns across 12 bases. CDR3 length: 16 amino acids. Germline values: CDR1 DFQATT, CDR2 SNEGSKA (reference sequence). J lost 1 base, V lost 5 bases, and 9 bases had no gene match. The CDR3 protein is CSASGTGGFSSYEQYF. CDR3 DNA sequence: TGCAGTGCTTCCGGGACAGGGGGCTTCAGTTCCTACGAGCAGTACTTC.

This clonotype has at least ten counts. This sequence joins TRBV3-1 and TRBJ2-1; unclear D gene. V was shortened by 2 bases and J by 9 bases, with 11 bases between the two germline ends. Germline CDR1 LGHDT, CDR2 YNNKEL (reference sequence). The CDR3 contains 13 residues. In DNA form, the CDR3 reads TGTGCCAGCAGCCAAACACTCTATGGTGAGCAGTTCTTC. It codes for CASSQTLYGEQFF.

This clonotype was counted at least ten times. The chain couples TRBV30 to TRBJ2-3, with a possible D match to TRBD2 (5 bases). Germline V gene lookup returns CDR1 GTSNPN and CDR2 SVGIG (reference sequence). V gave up 0 bases and J gave up 2 bases, with 15 bases separating them. The CDR3 loop spans 16 amino acids. The CDR3: CAWSVGRSLATDTQYF. CDR3 sequence (DNA): TGTGCCTGGAGTGTTGGAAGGTCGCTAGCCACAGATACGCAGTATTTT.

At least ten counts were recorded for this clonotype. J is TRBJ2-4 and V is TRBV6-5, with D perhaps TRBD1 (6 bases). This CDR3 is built from 12 residues. Trimming removed 6 bases at V and 15 bases at J, with 18 bases between. Germline loops: CDR1 MNHEY, CDR2 SVGAGI. The CDR3 spells CASSRDRTSLYF. The CDR3 DNA sequence: TGTGCCAGCAGCCGTGACAGGACCTCTCTGTACTTC.

The chain joins TRBV6-6 to TRBJ1-5, with D possibly TRBD1 on 6 matching bases. The CDR3 is 16 amino acids. The V gene lost 9 bases and the J gene lost 4 bases, with 22 bases spanning the gap. CDR1 MNHNY and CDR2 SVGAGI come from the germline V gene (reference sequence). In DNA, the CDR3 is TGTGCCAGTTACGGACCCGAACAGGGAATGAATCAGCCCCAGCATTTT. Protein sequence: CASYGPEQGMNQPQHF.

This rearrangement joins TRBV7-2 to TRBJ1-1, with D tentatively TRBD1 (5 bases). The CDR3 length is 14 residues. Trimming removed 5 bases from V and 5 bases from J, with 15 bases in between. CDR1 SGHTA and CDR2 FQGNSA come from the germline V gene. The CDR3 coding sequence is TGTGCCAGCAGCCCCAACCGGGGGAAGACTGAAGCTTTCTTT. Translation gives CASSPNRGKTEAFF. The full variable domain, in which reference TRBV7-2 and TRBJ1-1 provide the parts outside the CDR3, is GAGVSQSPSNKVTEKGKDVELRCDPISGHTALYWYRQSLGQGLEFLIYFQGNSAPDKSGLPSDRFSAERTGGSVSTLTIQRTQQEDSAVYLCASSPNRGKTEAFFGQGTRLTVV.

The chain recombines TRBV10-3 with TRBJ1-1, with D hard to call. Germline V CDR1 and CDR2: ENHRY, SYGVKD. The CDR3 contains 15 residues. Trimming took off 6 bases at V and 1 base at J, with 15 bases between the two ends. This chain's CDR3 is CAISDNTEGNTEAFF. CDR3 DNA: TGTGCCATCAGCGATAATACAGAAGGGAACACTGAAGCTTTCTTT.

This clonotype has only a few counts. One end of the junction is discordant with germline, which a read error may explain. V gene TRBV11-3 combines with J gene TRBJ2-3; D is possibly TRBD1 (6 bases). The CDR3 has 14 residues. Germline V gives CDR1 SGHNT, CDR2 YENEEA. CDR3 bases: TGTGCCAGCAGCTTAGACAGGGGCACAAATACGCAGTATTTT. Protein product: CASSLDRGTNTQYF.